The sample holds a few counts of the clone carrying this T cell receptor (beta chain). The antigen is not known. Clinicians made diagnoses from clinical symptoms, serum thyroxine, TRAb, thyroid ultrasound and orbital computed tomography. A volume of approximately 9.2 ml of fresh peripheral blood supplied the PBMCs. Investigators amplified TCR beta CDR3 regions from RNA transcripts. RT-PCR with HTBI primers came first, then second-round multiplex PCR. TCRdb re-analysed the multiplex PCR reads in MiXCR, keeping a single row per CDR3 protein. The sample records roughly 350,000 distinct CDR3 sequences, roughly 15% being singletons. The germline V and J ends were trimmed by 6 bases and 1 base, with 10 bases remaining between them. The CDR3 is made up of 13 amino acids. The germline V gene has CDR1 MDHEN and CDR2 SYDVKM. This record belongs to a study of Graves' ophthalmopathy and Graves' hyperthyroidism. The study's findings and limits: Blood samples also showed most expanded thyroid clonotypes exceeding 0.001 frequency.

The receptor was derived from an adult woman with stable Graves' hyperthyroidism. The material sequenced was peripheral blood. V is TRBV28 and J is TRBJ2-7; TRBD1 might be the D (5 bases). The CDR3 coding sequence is TGTGCCAGCAGAAAGGCAGGGTCCTACGAGCAGTACTTC. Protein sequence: CASRKAGSYEQYF. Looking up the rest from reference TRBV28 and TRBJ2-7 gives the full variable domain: DVKVTQSSRYLVKRTGEKVFLECVQDMDHENMFWYRQDPGLGLRLIYFSYDVKMKEKGDIPEGYSVSREKKERFSLILESASTNQTSMYLCASRKAGSYEQYFGPGTRLTVT.